This TCR beta chain was sequenced in a study of T-cell memory formation after mild COVID-19. Whole-study findings and limits: CM and EM subsets held most contracting CD4+ clones; EMRA held CD8+ ones. Second-wave clones that peaked on day 37 lacked confirmed SARS-CoV-2 specificity. Cross-reactive memory apparently joined, as some responding clones appeared in pre-infection memory.

About this clonotype itself: Its target is not known.

5'RACE with constant-segment primers yielded barcoded, UMI-tagged TCR alpha and TCR beta cDNA libraries. A single record per CDR3 protein comes from TCRdb applying MiXCR to the 5' RACE reads. The sample contains fewer than 650,000 distinct CDR3 sequences, around a sixth of which appear only once. The CDR3 has 14 residues. CDR1 and CDR2 from the germline V gene are SGDLS and YYNGEE. V lost 0 bases and J lost 1, with 7 bases in between. This chain connects TRBV9 to TRBJ1-2; no clear D gene. The specimen sequenced was PBMCs or a T cell subset sorted from them (not recorded which). The TCR sequence derives from an adult woman who had mild COVID-19 (a few samples of this study predate the infection). Cell type and time point are not known. The CDR3 DNA reads TGTGCCAGCAGCGTAGGGGATGTTAACTATGGCTACACCTTC. Translating it yields CASSVGDVNYGYTF.